Shown below are 9 T cell receptor beta chains from a single sample sequenced in a study of T cell repertoires in cytomegalovirus infection. TCRdb used MiXCR to reprocess the reads, holding one entry per CDR3 protein. Counted here are 450,000 to 600,000 distinct CDR3 sequences, about 44% occurring once; the ten biggest clones make up around 45%. These receptors have no identified antigens. The source material was cultured PBMCs, sampled from culture after CMV antigen stimulation. Receptors were obtained from a human donor in good health (CMV status not recorded). Some clones in this sample may be carry-over from other donors' samples.

The chain uses TRBV6-6 and TRBJ1-1; D is uncertain. The CDR3 is 13 residues long. Trimming shortened V by 2 bases and J by 7 bases, and 11 bases separated the two germline ends. Germline V gene lookup returns CDR1 MNHNY and CDR2 SVGAGI (reference sequence). The CDR3 coding sequence is TGTGCCAGCAGTTACATGACTGCCCATGAAGCTTTCTTT. Its protein is CASSYMTAHEAFF.

This clonotype has a single count. The genes are TRBV7-4 and TRBJ2-7; D ambiguous. The CDR3 is 15 amino acids. In germline, CDR1 is SGHVT, CDR2 SQSDAQ. V dropped 2 bases and J dropped 1 base, with 12 bases sitting between them. The DNA of the CDR3 is TGTGCCAGCAGCTTACTGGACCGAGCGTCCTACGAGCAGTACTTC. This translates into CASSLLDRASYEQYF.

This clonotype was picked up a small number of times. The gene calls are TRBV7-2 and TRBJ1-1; D is uncertain. The CDR3 has 12 amino acids. Germline values: CDR1 SGHTA, CDR2 FQGNSA. The V end lost 5 bases, the J end lost 7 bases, and 11 bases lay between the germline ends. CDR3 amino acids: CASSPRSLEAFF. CDR3 sequence (DNA): TGTGCCAGCAGCCCCCGCAGCCTTGAAGCTTTCTTT.

This sequence joins TRBV12-3 or TRBV12-4 and TRBJ1-5, with a possible D match to TRBD1 (5 bases). There are 16 residues in the CDR3. V dropped 6 bases and J dropped 7 bases, with 22 bases sitting between them. The CDR3 loop is CASSPSRAQGVQPQHF. The CDR3 DNA reads as TGTGCCAGCAGCCCGTCAAGGGCCCAGGGCGTACAGCCCCAGCATTTT.

The V gene is TRBV7-6, the J gene TRBJ1-4, with D maybe TRBD1 (6 bases). The CDR3 runs 15 residues. Germline V gene lookup returns CDR1 SGHVS and CDR2 FNYEAQ. Trimming cost V 3 bases and J 10 bases, with 18 bases left between them. The CDR3 nucleotides read TGTGCCAGCAGCTTCTTGGGCAGGGGAGAGGGAAAACTGTTTTTT. Its translation: CASSFLGRGEGKLFF.

This chain joins TRBV7-2 and TRBJ2-2, with 11 bases fitting TRBD1. With V trimmed by 5 bases and J by 4 bases, 6 bases remained unmatched. Per the germline V gene, CDR1 is SGHTA and CDR2 is FQGNSA. This CDR3 is 16 amino acids long. CDR3 nucleotide sequence: TGTGCCAGCAGCCCCATCGGGACAGGGGGCACCGGGGAGCTGTTTTTT. Translating gives CASSPIGTGGTGELFF.

This clonotype was observed a handful of times. The gene calls are TRBV4-1 and TRBJ1-3; no definite D call. The CDR3 extends over 18 amino acids. With 1 base removed from V and 0 bases from J, the gap between germline ends came to 16 bases. The germline CDR1 and CDR2 sequences are MGHRA and YSYEKL. As DNA, the CDR3 is TGCGCCAGCAGCCAAGGACGAGGACGGATGAACTCTGGAAACACCATATATTTT. Translating gives CASSQGRGRMNSGNTIYF.

The chain links TRBV6-5 to TRBJ1-2, with D possibly being TRBD1 (5 bases). The germline gives CDR1 MNHEY, CDR2 SVGAGI. Trimming shortened V by 6 bases and J by 4 bases, and 18 bases separated the two germline ends. CDR3 size: 15 residues. CDR3 sequence reads: CASSRGGSGTYGYTF. The CDR3 DNA is TGTGCCAGCAGCCGGGGAGGGAGTGGGACCTATGGCTACACCTTC.

The chain is built from TRBV19 and TRBJ2-3; 7 nucleotides agree with TRBD2. V shed 3 bases and J 8 bases; nucleotides not matched to a gene: 5. The CDR3 extends over 13 amino acids. The germline CDR1 and CDR2 sequences are LNHDA and SQIVND (reference sequence). The CDR3 is CASSIGRGGTQYF. CDR3 coding DNA: TGTGCCAGTAGTATCGGCCGCGGGGGTACGCAGTATTTT.